This T cell receptor beta chain was recorded in a study of CD4+ T cells in melanoma. This CDR3 is built from 15 residues. V dropped 5 bases and J dropped 0 bases, with 12 bases sitting between them. Germline assignment: CDR1 SGHRS and CDR2 YFSETQ. Here immunoSEQ multiplex PCR was the method, and the copy in TCRdb shows in-frame clones only, minus some. The table lists more than 12,000 clones, 65% to 85% of them singletons. The origin of this receptor is a human donor with melanoma. The sample was cells from a culture (not recorded whether cultured in vitro). This chain uses TRBV5-1 with TRBJ1-3, with D hard to call. The CDR3 DNA reads as TGCGCCAGCAGTAACCCCTCGGGCTCTGGAAACACCATATATTTT. Translating it yields CASSNPSGSGNTIYF.